This T cell receptor (beta chain) was identified during a study of Ad26.COV2.S vaccination and SARS-CoV-2 variants. Profiling relied on immunoSEQ multiplex PCR, and the TCRdb table lists in-frame clones only, not all of them. Among around 270,000 clones listed, around 85% were seen once. Treatment indicated: roughly 20 received Ad26.COV2.S at low or high dose, single or two shots; 5 received placebo; per-sample allocation not given. The samples date from day 63 after the first vaccine or placebo injection. The sample here was peripheral blood, taken in a trial of Ad26.COV2.S vaccine versus placebo. This sequence was found in a person between 18 and 65 years old who received the Ad26.COV2.S COVID-19 vaccine or a placebo.

CDR3 region: CAISPTLGQGQKSNTEAFF. The CDR3 DNA is TGTGCCATCAGTCCCACCTTGGGACAGGGACAAAAATCTAACACTGAAGCTTTCTTT. This chain joins TRBV10-3 and TRBJ1-1; the match to TRBD1 covers 9 bases. The CDR3 contains 19 residues. Trimming at V came to 5 bases and at J to 2 bases, leaving 18 bases not matched to a gene. Germline CDR1 ENHRY, CDR2 SYGVKD.